This T cell receptor (beta chain) derives from a study of blood T cell repertoires in COVID-19. Study context: Spain, Italy and the United States supplied samples that represented acute and convalescent COVID-19.

This CDR3 has 13 amino acids. Germline CDR1 is GTSNPN and CDR2 is SVGIG (reference sequence). Trimming took 0 bases from V and 8 from J; bases not matched to a gene: 5. The repertoire was sequenced with immunoSEQ multiplex PCR; TCRdb's copy has only in-frame clones and lacks some. Among 320,000 or so clones listed, roughly 84% were seen once. The sample consisted of PBMCs or T cells enriched from blood (not recorded which). The chain carries TRBV30 and TRBJ1-2; 8 nucleotides line up with TRBD1. The clonotype was recovered from a woman younger than 45 who had recovered from COVID-19. The CDR3 protein is CAWSVQQGGGYTF. The CDR3 DNA reads as TGTGCCTGGAGTGTTCAACAGGGGGGCGGCTACACCTTC.